What follows describes a single TCR beta chain. Profiling relied on immunoSEQ multiplex PCR, and the TCRdb table lists in-frame clones only, not all of them. The sample consists of roughly 2.1 million clones, approximately 94% of them appearing once. The data stem from a study of shared clonotypes between healthy human individuals. The CDR3 totals 16 residues. CDR1 SEHNR and CDR2 FQNEAQ come from the germline V gene (reference sequence). The junction had 6 bases not matched to a gene; V was cut back by 2 bases and J by 1 base. In the naive CD8 group, cells lacked CD45RO and were positively selected for CCR7, so terminally differentiated effector memory CD45RA+ cells were left out.

The clonotype was recovered from a man between 18 and 35 years old in good health. Some clones in this sample may be carry-over from other donors' samples. Input material: naive CD8+ T cells from PBMCs. The chain combines TRBV7-9 with TRBJ1-1; TRBD1 matches 8 bases. CDR3: CASSLRTGFTNTEAFF. In DNA form, the CDR3 reads TGTGCCAGCAGCTTAAGGACAGGGTTTACGAACACTGAAGCTTTCTTT.